This is a list of T cell receptor beta chains from one sample in a study of cytomegalovirus exposure and HLA in healthy donors. Profiling relied on immunoSEQ multiplex PCR, and the TCRdb table lists in-frame clones only, not all of them. The sample includes some 130,000 clones, about 80% seen only once; the top ten take 6.5%. What was sequenced was PBMCs. All receptors derive from a man in his forties in good health and CMV-seropositive. Both conserved end residues are part of each CDR3. A D gene is named only where the DNA matches it firmly. Rows may omit the clone size; those that give it use once, few, many or a size class.

j_call d_call clone_size v_call cdr3_nt cdr3_aa
TRBJ2-1 TRBD2 NA TRBV7-3 TGTGCCAGCAGCGCTAGCGGGGGTCCCTACAATGAGCAGTTCTTC CASSASGGPYNEQFF
TRBJ2-2 NA NA TRBV11-3 TGTGCCAGCAGCTCCCCAGGTGATACTTCCACCGGGGAGCTGTTTTTT CASSSPGDTSTGELFF
TRBJ1-2 TRBD1 NA TRBV6-1 TGTGCCAGCAGTGAACGTCAGGGGGCCCACTATGGCTACACCTTC CASSERQGAHYGYTF
TRBJ2-7 NA NA TRBV6-5 TGTGCCAGCAGTTACGGCAGGACCTACGAGCAGTACTTC CASSYGRTYEQYF
TRBJ2-1 NA once TRBV10-1 TGCGCCAGCAGCCTAGGGACATACAATGAGCAGTTCTTC CASSLGTYNEQFF
TRBJ2-7 NA few TRBV11-2 TGTGCCAGCAGCTTAGAGGGGTGGAGGGACGAGCTCGACGAGCAGTACTTC CASSLEGWRDELDEQYF
TRBJ2-7 NA NA TRBV15 TGTGCCACCAGCAGGGACTCCAGGTACGAGCAGTACTTC CATSRDSRYEQYF
TRBJ2-2 NA NA TRBV10-1 TGCGCCAGCAGTGATCCAGGGATTTCTCCCGGGGAGCTGTTTTTT CASSDPGISPGELFF
TRBJ2-3 TRBD2 NA TRBV14 TGTGCCAGCAGCCAGTTACTAGCGGGAGTCGGTGGCACAGATACGCAGTATTTT CASSQLLAGVGGTDTQYF
TRBJ1-2 TRBD1 NA TRBV5-1 TGCGCCAGCAGCTCGGACAGGAGCTATGGCTACACCTTC CASSSDRSYGYTF
TRBJ1-2 NA few TRBV9 TGTGCCAGCAGCGAGGACATCTATGGCTACACCTTC CASSEDIYGYTF
TRBJ2-4 NA NA TRBV5-1 TGCGCCAGCAGCCCCTCAGGGAATCAGGGAAACATTCAGTACTTC CASSPSGNQGNIQYF
TRBJ1-1 NA NA TRBV27 TGTGCCAGCACCTTTTCTGAGCGGGACACTGAAGCTTTCTTT CASTFSERDTEAFF
TRBJ2-5 NA NA TRBV28 TGTGCCAGCAGTTTATCCGCGGATCAAGAGACCCAGTACTTC CASSLSADQETQYF
TRBJ2-1 TRBD2 NA TRBV28 TGTGCCTTCTCCCCCGGACTAGCGGGTGGGGAGCAGTTCTTC CAFSPGLAGGEQFF
TRBJ2-7 NA NA TRBV18 TGTGCCAGCTCACCAGCGGGCTACGAGCAGTACTTC CASSPAGYEQYF
TRBJ2-7 TRBD1 NA TRBV5-1 TGCGCCAGCAGCTTACAAGACAGGGACGAGCAGTACTTC CASSLQDRDEQYF
TRBJ1-4 NA NA TRBV18 TGTGCCAGCTCTCTCGACTTAATAGAGGAAAAACTGTTTTTT CASSLDLIEEKLFF
TRBJ2-2 TRBD2 few TRBV5-4 TGTGCCAGCAGCTTGACAGCGGGGACCGGGGAGCTGTTTTTT CASSLTAGTGELFF
TRBJ2-7 TRBD2 few TRBV7-6 TGTGCCAGCAGCCCTGGACTAGCGGGAGTGGGTACCTACTACGAGCAGTACTTC CASSPGLAGVGTYYEQYF
TRBJ1-5 NA few TRBV7-9 TGTTCCAGCAGCCTACACGGGTCCGGGGATCAGCCCCAGCATTTT CSSSLHGSGDQPQHF
TRBJ1-1 NA NA TRBV7-9 TGTTCCAGCAGCCAAACTTTCGAAGCTTTCTTT CSSSQTFEAFF
TRBJ2-5 TRBD1 once TRBV10-1 TGCGCCAGCAGTGGGACAGGGGGCAAGGTGGAGACCCAGTACTTC CASSGTGGKVETQYF
TRBJ2-1 NA NA TRBV4-1 TGCGCCAGCAGCCAAGTTGAGAGTTATGTTACCGAGCAGTTCTTC CASSQVESYVTEQFF
TRBJ1-1 NA NA TRBV19 TGTGCCAGTAGTTGGGGGGAGGACACTGAAGCTTTCTTT CASSWGEDTEAFF
TRBJ2-1 NA NA TRBV5-4 TGTGCCAGCAGCCTCTTACCCCCTAGCGCCTACAATGAGCAGTTCTTC CASSLLPPSAYNEQFF
TRBJ2-6 NA NA TRBV14 TGTGCCAGCAGCCCCCCCGTGGGAGCTGGGGCCAACGTCCTGACTTTC CASSPPVGAGANVLTF
TRBJ2-7 TRBD1 NA TRBV18 TGTGCCAGCTCCCCCGGGACAGGGGGCAACGAGCAGTACTTC CASSPGTGGNEQYF
TRBJ2-7 TRBD1 NA TRBV18 TGTGCCAGCTCACCAGGTCAGGACAGGGGAACCGAGCAGTACTTC CASSPGQDRGTEQYF
TRBJ2-3 NA NA TRBV27 TGTGCCAGCAGTACGGACCCGGAGGGGACAGATACGCAGTATTTT CASSTDPEGTDTQYF
TRBJ1-1 NA few TRBV19 TGTGCCAGTAGTACTAGGGACAATCAAGAAGCTTTCTTT CASSTRDNQEAFF
TRBJ1-2 TRBD1 NA TRBV6-1 TGTGCCAGCAGTGAACAGACAGGGAAAAGTAACTATGGCTACACCTTC CASSEQTGKSNYGYTF
TRBJ2-7 TRBD2 NA TRBV5-1 TGCGCCAGCAGCTTAATGATAGTGACTAGCGCCAACGAGCAGTACTTC CASSLMIVTSANEQYF
TRBJ2-7 TRBD2 NA TRBV27 TGTGCCAGCAGTTCCTTAGCGGGGAGCTCCTACGAGCAGTACTTC CASSSLAGSSYEQYF
TRBJ2-7 NA NA TRBV27 TGTGCCAGTACCGGGGAAAACTACGAGCAGTACTTC CASTGENYEQYF
TRBJ1-2 NA few TRBV7-9 TGTGCCAGCAACACAAATATGGCTGGCTACACCTTC CASNTNMAGYTF
TRBJ1-5 NA NA TRBV28 TGTGCCAGCAGCCAATCAGGGGTGGGCAATCAGCCCCAGCATTTT CASSQSGVGNQPQHF
TRBJ2-7 NA once TRBV19 TGTGCCAGTAGTCCCGACCGGGACACAACATACGAGCAGTACTTC CASSPDRDTTYEQYF
TRBJ1-2 TRBD1 NA TRBV30 TGTGCCTGGAGCACAACAGGGGGCGGCCCAAACTATGGCTACACCTTC CAWSTTGGGPNYGYTF
TRBJ2-1 NA NA TRBV27 TGTGCCAGCAGTTTACACAGATACAATGAGCAGTTCTTC CASSLHRYNEQFF
TRBJ1-2 TRBD1 NA TRBV7-8 TGTGCCAGCAGCTTGTCCAGGGGGCTGAGGGGCTACACCTTC CASSLSRGLRGYTF
TRBJ1-5 NA NA TRBV7-8 TGTGCCAGCAGCTTACGGTTACAGGGTTTAATGTCTAGCAATCAGCCCCAGCATTTT CASSLRLQGLMSSNQPQHF
TRBJ2-2 NA NA TRBV9 TGTGCCAGCAGCGTAGGGGGCATGGGGGGCACCGGGGAGCTGTTTTTT CASSVGGMGGTGELFF
TRBJ1-6 NA NA TRBV4-1 TGCGCCAGCAGCCAAGAGGGTGGGCTTCATTCCCTCCACTTT CASSQEGGLHSLHF
TRBJ2-5 NA NA TRBV5-1 TGCGCCAGCAGCTTGAACGACAGACAAGAGACCCAGTACTTC CASSLNDRQETQYF